One and the same sample provided the 19 T cell receptor beta chains below, sequenced in a study of CXCR3-negative and CXCR3-positive naive CD8 T cells. UMI-tagged TRB cDNA libraries were built via 5' RACE. TCRdb reanalyzed the 5' RACE reads and collapses them to one entry per CDR3 protein, without DNA. This sample's clone table lists 50,000 to 65,000 distinct CDR3 sequences. Sequencing used naive CXCR3- CD8+ T cells from blood. Subset: CD45RO-CCR7+CD27+CD95- naive CD8+ T cells lacking CXCR3 (TNR3-). Source of these receptors: a human donor in good health. Some clones in this sample may be carry-over from other donors' samples.

The chain uses TRBV10-3 and TRBJ2-3; TCRdb lists TRBD2, though no DNA is available to test this call. Germline loops: CDR1 ENHRY, CDR2 SYGVKD. This CDR3 comprises 15 residues. The CDR3 region is CAISATSTSTDTQYF.

The chain has TRBV13 and TRBJ2-4; TCRdb's D call of TRBD2 is untestable without DNA. The CDR3 sequence is 14 residues long. Germline CDR1 PRHDT, CDR2 FYEKMQ (reference sequence). This chain's CDR3 is CASSQRVEGDSQYF.

J is TRBJ2-1 and V is TRBV7-9; there is no DNA to check the TCRdb D call of TRBD2. The CDR3 has 16 residues. CDR1 SEHNR and CDR2 FQNEAQ come from the germline V gene (reference sequence). CDR3 in amino acids: CASSSGLESSYNEQFF.

The chain has TRBV28 and TRBJ1-2; the TRBD1 assignment by TCRdb is unverifiable without DNA. The germline gives CDR1 MDHEN, CDR2 SYDVKM. This CDR3 has 14 amino acids. CDR3 amino acids: CASRILWGSHGYTF.

The chain couples TRBV9 to TRBJ2-2; TCRdb's D gene call, TRBD2, goes unchecked for lack of DNA. Per the germline V gene, CDR1 is SGDLS and CDR2 is YYNGEE. CDR3 length: 17 amino acids. Here the CDR3 reads CASSAEGLAATTGELFF.

The chain is built from TRBV27 and TRBJ2-3; TCRdb picks TRBD1, but there is no DNA to check that call. The CDR3 covers 15 residues. CDR1 and CDR2 (germline): MNHEY, SMNVEV (reference sequence). Here the CDR3 reads CASTPSDRPTDTQYF.

J is TRBJ2-2 and V is TRBV11-1; the TCRdb D gene call, TRBD2, has no DNA to confirm it. This CDR3 is built from 17 residues. Germline CDR1 reads SGHAT; CDR2 reads FQDESV (reference sequence). This CDR3 reads CASSLTPAGGYTGELFF. The entire variable domain, with the rest obtained from reference TRBV11-1 and TRBJ2-2, is as follows: EAEVAQSPRYKITEKSQAVAFWCDPISGHATLYWYRQILGQGPELLVQFQDESVVDDSQLPKDRFSAERLKGVDSTLKIQPAELGDSAMYLCASSLTPAGGYTGELFFGEGSRLTVL.

The gene calls are TRBV7-2 and TRBJ2-4; TCRdb proposes TRBD2, but this gene call is untestable without DNA. The CDR3 contains 16 residues. The germline V gene encodes CDR1 SGHTA and CDR2 FQGNSA. Here the CDR3 reads CASSLSLAGPDIVQYF. Combining the CDR3 with reference TRBV7-2 and TRBJ2-4 gives the whole variable domain GAGVSQSPSNKVTEKGKDVELRCDPISGHTALYWYRQSLGQGLEFLIYFQGNSAPDKSGLPSDRFSAERTGGSVSTLTIQRTQQEDSAVYLCASSLSLAGPDIVQYFGAGTRLSVL.

This clonotype is labeled medium-sized (0.01 to 0.1%) based on frequency. The V and J genes are TRBV12-3 or TRBV12-4 and TRBJ1-6. The CDR3 covers 14 residues. The CDR3 reads CASSFSGHFSPLHF.

J is TRBJ1-4 and V is TRBV20-1. Per the germline V gene, CDR1 is DFQATT and CDR2 is SNEGSKA (reference sequence). The CDR3 sequence is 16 residues long. The CDR3 region is CSVFPLGRDTVEKLFF.

CDR3 sequence reads: CASSQTQGANTEAFF. The V gene is TRBV4-1, the J gene TRBJ1-1; there is no DNA to check the TCRdb D call of TRBD1. Per the germline V gene, CDR1 is MGHRA and CDR2 is YSYEKL. The CDR3 has 15 amino acids.

The V gene is TRBV20-1, the J gene TRBJ2-1; without DNA, the TCRdb call of TRBD1 cannot be checked. The germline gives CDR1 DFQATT, CDR2 SNEGSKA (reference sequence). This CDR3 has 14 amino acids. CDR3: CSALGQANYNEQFF.

The rearrangement joins TRBV7-9 to TRBJ2-2; TCRdb's D call of TRBD1 is untestable without DNA. Germline V CDR1 and CDR2: SEHNR, FQNEAQ (reference sequence). This CDR3 has 13 amino acids. The CDR3 spells CASSHKTGAELFF.

Measured by frequency, this clonotype is medium-sized (0.01 to 0.1%). This chain uses TRBV20-1 with TRBJ2-2. Germline CDR1 DFQATT, CDR2 SNEGSKA (reference sequence). This CDR3 comprises 15 residues. The CDR3 reads CSATQRSLRAGELFF.

The chain joins TRBV20-1 to TRBJ2-1. This CDR3 comprises 13 residues. CDR1 DFQATT and CDR2 SNEGSKA come from the germline V gene (reference sequence). The CDR3 reads CSARGVDYNEQFF.

The V call is TRBV29-1, the J call TRBJ2-7; with no DNA, the TCRdb D assignment of TRBD1 cannot be verified. The germline V gene encodes CDR1 SQVTM and CDR2 ANQGSEA. This CDR3 contains 14 residues. The CDR3 region is CSVYGTGSSYEQYF.

The chain is built from TRBV21-1 and TRBJ1-1; absent DNA, TCRdb's TRBD1 call cannot be checked. TRBV21-1 is a pseudogene. The CDR3 has 16 amino acids. The CDR3 reads CASSKGLAGLDTEAFF.

V and J are TRBV10-3 and TRBJ2-3. The CDR3 consists of 14 residues. Germline CDR1 and CDR2: ENHRY and SYGVKD. The CDR3 sequence is CAISPDLSTDTQYF.

This sequence joins TRBV12-3 or TRBV12-4 and TRBJ1-2. This CDR3 contains 13 residues. The CDR3 loop is CASSFPSNYGYTF.